The 24 T cell receptor beta chains given below trace back to one sample, sequenced in a study of blood T cell repertoires in COVID-19. Libraries were prepared by immunoSEQ multiplex PCR; TCRdb keeps only in-frame clonotypes and omits some of them. The data show some 52,000 clones, roughly 87% seen once. The specimen was peripheral blood. The origin of the receptors is a human donor with active COVID-19. The donor label of this sample is uncertain.

The V and J genes are TRBV12-3 or TRBV12-4 and TRBJ1-2, with D perhaps matching TRBD1 (5 bases). V dropped 5 bases and J dropped 0 bases, with 7 bases sitting between them. The CDR3 is made up of 13 amino acids. The chain's CDR3 is CASSLQANYGYTF. For the CDR3, the DNA is TGTGCCAGCAGTCTACAGGCTAACTATGGCTACACCTTC.

In its sample, this clone was seen a few times. In DNA form, the CDR3 reads TGTGCCAGCAGCTCTATAATGAGGACAGGGCTAAACACTGAAGCTTTCTTT. Its protein product is CASSSIMRTGLNTEAFF. The V and J genes are TRBV5-5 and TRBJ1-1; TRBD1 matches 8 bases. The CDR3 totals 17 residues. V was pared by 3 bases and J by 2 bases, with 12 bases of the junction left unmatched. Looked up from germline, CDR1 is SGHKS and CDR2 is YYEKEE (reference sequence).

The gene calls are TRBV7-3 and TRBJ1-4, with TRBD1 matching over 8 bases. V lost 4 bases and J lost 7; bases outside the gene matches: 11. The CDR3 runs to 16 residues. Germline values: CDR1 SGHTA, CDR2 FQGTGA. The CDR3: CASSSIPGQGSEKLFF. The CDR3 DNA follows: TGTGCCAGCAGCTCGATTCCCGGACAGGGTAGTGAAAAACTGTTTTTT.

The chain employs TRBV6-5 and TRBJ1-2, with 9 nucleotides matching TRBD1. The CDR3 totals 13 residues. Germline V CDR1 and CDR2: MNHEY, SVGAGI. V lost 6 bases and J lost 5; bases outside the gene matches: 4. The CDR3 region is CASRLDRGYGYTF. In nucleotides, the CDR3 is TGTGCCAGCAGGCTAGACAGGGGGTATGGCTACACCTTC.

This clone was seen only a few times. Mismatch with germline at one junction end may stem from a read error. The rearrangement links TRBV19 to TRBJ1-2; 8 bases line up with TRBD1. The CDR3 extends over 15 amino acids. Germline-derived CDR1 and CDR2 are LNHDA and SQIVND (reference sequence). This chain's CDR3 is CASSKASTGVNGYTF. The DNA for the CDR3 is TGTGCCAGCAGTAAGGCTTCGACAGGGGTTAATGGCTACACCTTC. Together with reference TRBV19 and TRBJ1-2, the CDR3 gives the full variable domain: DGGITQSPKYLFRKEGQNVTLSCEQNLNHDAMYWYRQDPGQGLRLIYYSQIVNDFQKGDIAEGYSVSREKKESFPLTVTSAQKNPTAFYLCASSKASTGVNGYTFGSGTRLTVV.

This rearrangement joins TRBV12-5 to TRBJ1-6, with D tentatively TRBD1 (5 bases). The germline V gene has CDR1 LGHNT and CDR2 FRNRAP. The CDR3 spans 14 residues. V lost 0 bases and J 10 bases, leaving 10 bases between the germline ends. CDR3 residues: CASGLVRGGSPLHF. CDR3 coding DNA: TGTGCTAGTGGTTTGGTACGGGGGGGGTCACCCCTCCACTTT.

This clone was detected once. Germline and junction disagree at one end, which may indicate a read error. The chain links TRBV5-1 to TRBJ1-1; the D gene is possibly TRBD1 (6 bases). Germline CDR1 SGHRS, CDR2 YFSETQ. CDR3 size: 15 residues. The CDR3 DNA reads TGCGCAAGCAGCAGGGGAGGATTCATGAACACTGAAGCTTTCTTT. It yields the protein CASSRGGFMNTEAFF.

V usage is TRBV5-1 and J usage is TRBJ2-7, with D hard to call. Deletions cut 1 base from V and 2 bases from J, with 10 bases between. The CDR3 has 14 amino acids. CDR1 is SGHRS and CDR2 is YFSETQ in the germline V gene. The CDR3 sequence is CASSLTIATYEQYF. DNA of the CDR3: TGCGCCAGCAGCTTGACAATAGCTACCTACGAGCAGTACTTC.

This rearrangement joins TRBV4-3 to TRBJ2-1; D may be TRBD2 (5 bases). Germline CDR1 and CDR2: LGHNA and YSLEER. The ends were cut back, 2 bases at V and 8 bases at J, with 10 bases in the middle. This CDR3 is built from 13 residues. CDR3: CASSQYLADEQFF. CDR3 bases: TGCGCCAGCAGCCAATACCTAGCAGATGAGCAGTTCTTC.

This sequence joins TRBV7-9 and TRBJ2-1; D is uncertain. The CDR3 is made up of 12 amino acids. Germline V gene lookup returns CDR1 SEHNR and CDR2 FQNEAQ (reference sequence). V gave up 6 bases and J gave up 4 bases, with 7 bases separating them. The CDR3 reads CASRDLYNEQFF. CDR3 nucleotides: TGTGCCAGCAGAGACTTATACAATGAGCAGTTCTTC.

This clone was observed once. The chain couples TRBV6-5 to TRBJ1-2; 8 nucleotides align to TRBD1. There are 13 residues in the CDR3. Germline CDR1 is MNHEY and CDR2 is SVGAGI. Trimming took 6 bases from V and 6 from J; bases not matched to a gene: 6. This chain's CDR3 is CASRPGQGNGYTF. CDR3 coding DNA: TGTGCCAGCAGACCCGGACAGGGCAATGGCTACACCTTC.

V gene TRBV18 combines with J gene TRBJ2-5; D perhaps matches TRBD2 (5 bases). The CDR3 is 13 amino acids. V lost 8 bases and J lost 1, with 11 bases in between. Germline lookup yields CDR1 KGHSH and CDR2 LQKENI. Here the CDR3 DNA reads TGTGCCAGCCTCCCCGGACTCCAAGAGACCCAGTACTTC. It translates to CASLPGLQETQYF.

This sequence joins TRBV7-9 and TRBJ1-6; 8 positions agree with TRBD1. After removal of 5 bases from V and 7 bases from J, the junction contained 13 bases not matched to a gene. The CDR3 runs to 17 residues. Looked up from germline, CDR1 is SEHNR and CDR2 is FQNEAQ (reference sequence). The CDR3 bases are TGTGCCAGCAGCCCGCGGACAGGGACCGCATTAAATTCACCCCTCCACTTT. It is translated as CASSPRTGTALNSPLHF.

J is TRBJ2-5 and V is TRBV9; the D gene is possibly TRBD2 (6 bases). V was shortened by 2 bases and J by 4 bases, with 18 bases between the two germline ends. In germline, CDR1 is SGDLS, CDR2 YYNGEE. The CDR3 sequence is 16 residues long. CDR3 coding DNA: TGTGCCAGCAGCGTGGGAGGTCTGGGGGTGGGAGAGACCCAGTACTTC. It yields the protein CASSVGGLGVGETQYF.

The V gene is TRBV6-5, the J gene TRBJ2-7; 8 nucleotides match TRBD2. The CDR3 is made up of 15 amino acids. CDR1 is MNHEY and CDR2 is SVGAGI in the germline V gene. The V and J ends lost 7 bases and 3 bases, in that order; junction bases with no gene match: 11. In DNA form, the CDR3 reads TGTGCCAGCACGACCGGAACTAGCGGTTTCTACGAGCAGTACTTC. It codes for CASTTGTSGFYEQYF.

The CDR3 region has the DNA TGTGCCAGCTCGCTACAGGGGGAGGCAGATACGCAGTATTTT. Translation gives CASSLQGEADTQYF. J is TRBJ2-3 and V is TRBV18, with 8 bases aligning to TRBD1. There are 14 residues in the CDR3. Per the germline V gene, CDR1 is KGHSH and CDR2 is LQKENI. With V trimmed by 6 bases and J by 4 bases, 6 bases remained unmatched. The full variable domain, in which reference TRBV18 and TRBJ2-3 provide the parts outside the CDR3, is NAGVMQNPRHLVRRRGQEARLRCSPMKGHSHVYWYRQLPEEGLKFMVYLQKENIIDESGMPKERFSAEFPKEGPSILRIQQVVRGDSAAYFCASSLQGEADTQYFGPGTRLTVL.

The rearrangement uses TRBV10-1 and TRBJ2-1, with 10 bases that match TRBD2. CDR1 is WNHNN, CDR2 SYGVQD, per germline (reference sequence). After removal of 7 bases from V and 4 bases from J, the junction contained 7 bases not matched to a gene. This CDR3 is 15 amino acids long. In DNA, the CDR3 is TGCGCCAGCATCCTAGCGGGGGAGAATTACAATGAGCAGTTCTTC. It codes for CASILAGENYNEQFF.

In this sample, this clone turned up a few times. J is TRBJ2-7 and V is TRBV5-1; tentatively, D is TRBD2 (5 bases). Germline V CDR1 and CDR2: SGHRS, YFSETQ. V was shortened by 2 bases and J by 3 bases, with 9 bases between the two germline ends. This CDR3 comprises 13 residues. CDR3 coding DNA: TGCGCCAGCAGCTTTGGGGAGTTCTACGAGCAGTACTTC. This codes for CASSFGEFYEQYF.

This clone appeared a single time. The chain combines TRBV7-2 with TRBJ1-6, with D tentatively TRBD1 (5 bases). The CDR3 runs to 13 residues. The V and J ends lost 7 bases and 10 bases respectively, with 14 bases between them. The germline V gene encodes CDR1 SGHTA and CDR2 FQGNSA. CDR3 sequence: CASKGSGRSPLHF. The CDR3 nucleotides read TGTGCCAGCAAGGGGTCAGGGAGGTCACCCCTCCACTTT. Looking up the rest from reference TRBV7-2 and TRBJ1-6 gives the full variable domain: GAGVSQSPSNKVTEKGKDVELRCDPISGHTALYWYRQSLGQGLEFLIYFQGNSAPDKSGLPSDRFSAERTGGSVSTLTIQRTQQEDSAVYLCASKGSGRSPLHFGNGTRLTVT.

CDR3 nucleotide sequence: TGTGCCAGCACCGGACAGTTTTCATCTCTGAATGAGCAGTTCTTC. It yields the protein CASTGQFSSLNEQFF. The genes are TRBV6-5 and TRBJ2-1; D might be TRBD1 (6 bases). Germline lookup yields CDR1 MNHEY and CDR2 SVGAGI. V was clipped by 7 bases and J by 7 bases, with 20 bases between them. The CDR3 sequence is 15 residues long.

A single count supports this clone. The V call is TRBV7-9, the J call TRBJ1-1; 7 bases match TRBD1. The junction had 8 bases not matched to a gene; V was cut back by 4 bases and J by 3 bases. CDR1 and CDR2 from the germline V gene are SEHNR and FQNEAQ (reference sequence). This CDR3 has 15 amino acids. The CDR3 loop reads CASSSARQGDTEAFF. The DNA of the CDR3 is TGTGCCAGCAGCTCTGCACGGCAGGGGGACACTGAAGCTTTCTTT.

This clone was observed once. V is TRBV10-3 and J is TRBJ2-3; D gene unclear. This CDR3 has 13 residues. The V and J ends lost 3 bases and 0 bases respectively, with 4 bases between them. Germline-derived CDR1 and CDR2 are ENHRY and SYGVKD. DNA of the CDR3: TGTGCCATCAGTGACAGGAGCACAGATACGCAGTATTTT. Residues: CAISDRSTDTQYF.

A word on this clone: In the same sample, other DNA sequences code for this CDR3. The chain couples TRBV5-4 to TRBJ2-7; 9 bases match TRBD2. The CDR3 contains 14 residues. V trimming: 3 bases; J trimming: 2 bases; junction bases outside the gene matches: 3. Germline CDR1 and CDR2: SGHNT and YYREEE (reference sequence). In nucleotides, the CDR3 is TGTGCCAGCAGCTCGGGACTAGCAGCCTACGAGCAGTACTTC. Its protein product is CASSSGLAAYEQYF.

The J gene is TRBJ1-1, the V gene TRBV3-1 (or the pseudogene TRBV3-2); unclear D gene. This CDR3 is 13 amino acids long. Germline CDR1 reads LGHDT; CDR2 reads YNNKEL (reference sequence). The germline V and J ends were trimmed by 1 base and 7 bases, with 10 bases remaining between them. The CDR3 protein is CASSQAQEGEAFF. CDR3 coding DNA: TGTGCCAGCAGCCAAGCGCAGGAGGGTGAAGCTTTCTTT.